The 2 T cell receptor beta chains below were found in one sample sequenced in a study of OX40 agonist ivuxolimab in advanced cancers. The data were produced by immunoSEQ multiplex PCR, yet TCRdb's version contains in-frame clones alone and is incomplete. The sample shows 45,000 to 50,000 clones, approximately 90% of them seen only once. The sample in question was CD4+ or CD8+ T cells sorted from blood, obtained in a trial of the OX40 agonist ivuxolimab. The receptors originated from an adult with an advanced solid tumor such as melanoma, head and neck, liver or kidney cancer.

The chain links TRBV13 to TRBJ2-1; 8 bases align to TRBD2. The V and J ends lost 1 base and 4 bases, in that order; junction bases with no gene match: 9. The CDR3 covers 17 residues. Germline V gene lookup returns CDR1 PRHDT and CDR2 FYEKMQ (reference sequence). The CDR3 spells CASSLASGGIPYNEQFF. The CDR3 DNA reads TGTGCCAGCAGCTTAGCGAGCGGGGGAATTCCGTACAATGAGCAGTTCTTC.

The V and J genes are TRBV10-3 and TRBJ2-7; D may be TRBD1 (6 bases). The length of the CDR3 is 15 residues. CDR1 and CDR2 (germline): ENHRY, SYGVKD. V lost 4 bases and J lost 3, with 16 bases in between. The CDR3 loop reads CAISVWDKGDYEQYF. In nucleotides, the CDR3 is TGTGCCATCAGTGTATGGGACAAGGGAGACTACGAGCAGTACTTC.